The clone carrying this TCR beta chain has more than one count but fewer than ten. Autologous stem cell transplantation was followed by relapse in every patient, and brentuximab vedotin exposure varied. V gave up 0 bases and J gave up 7 bases, with 13 bases separating them. Germline lookup yields CDR1 LNHDA and CDR2 SQIVND (reference sequence). The length of the CDR3 is 15 residues. The sample is drawn from a study of PD-1 blockade in classical Hodgkin lymphoma. The data were produced by immunoSEQ multiplex PCR, yet TCRdb's version contains in-frame clones alone and is incomplete. Of 5,000 to 6,500 clones in the sample, around 66% were seen once.

The TCR originated in a human donor with classical Hodgkin lymphoma. This chain joins TRBV19 and TRBJ2-1; D gene unclear. This sample comprised peripheral blood mononuclear cells (PBMCs), obtained at baseline. CDR3 in amino acids: CASSIDPDTDNEQFF. The CDR3 nucleotides read TGTGCCAGTAGTATAGATCCTGACACGGATAATGAGCAGTTCTTC.